This T cell receptor (beta chain) was sequenced during a study of blood T cell repertoires in COVID-19. Study as a whole: Sites across the United States, Italy and Spain contributed samples from acute and convalescent COVID-19. The analysed material was cDNA or gDNA that came from T cells, B-cell-depleted T cells, or PBMCs.

Sequenced by immunoSEQ multiplex PCR; TCRdb stores in-frame clones only, minus some. The sample contains tens of thousands of clones, around 86% of which appear only once. V shed 0 bases and J shed 3 bases, with 7 bases lying between them. Germline CDR1 reads SGHRS; CDR2 reads YFSETQ. The CDR3 runs 14 residues. Sequenced input: peripheral blood. V is TRBV5-1 and J is TRBJ2-1; possible D gene TRBD1, 5 bases. The clonotype comes from a human donor in a cohort sampled during active COVID-19. Here the CDR3 DNA reads TGCGCCAGCAGCTTGGGGGGCGTCTACAATGAGCAGTTCTTC. It specifies CASSLGGVYNEQFF.